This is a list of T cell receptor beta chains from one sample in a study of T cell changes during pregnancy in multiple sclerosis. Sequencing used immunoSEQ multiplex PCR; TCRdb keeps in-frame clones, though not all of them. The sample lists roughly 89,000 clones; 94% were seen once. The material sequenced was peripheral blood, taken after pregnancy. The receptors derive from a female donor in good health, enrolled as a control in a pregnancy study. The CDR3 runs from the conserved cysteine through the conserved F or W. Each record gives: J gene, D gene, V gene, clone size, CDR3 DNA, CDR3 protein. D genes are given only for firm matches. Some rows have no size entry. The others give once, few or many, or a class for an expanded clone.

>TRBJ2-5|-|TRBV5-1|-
TGCGCCAGCAGTACCTCATGGGCCACCGGAGAGACCCAGTACTTC
CASSTSWATGETQYF
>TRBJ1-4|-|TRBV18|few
TGTGCCAGCTCAGCCCCTGAAGCGGCAACTAATGAAAAACTGTTTTTT
CASSAPEAATNEKLFF
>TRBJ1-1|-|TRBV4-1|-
TGCGCCAGCAGCCAAGGATCCGGGTTTCTCAACACTGAAGCTTTCTTT
CASSQGSGFLNTEAFF
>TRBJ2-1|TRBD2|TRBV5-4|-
TGTGCCAGCAGCTCTGGGGGACTAGCGGACAATGAGCAGTTCTTC
CASSSGGLADNEQFF
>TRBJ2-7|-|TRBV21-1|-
TGTGCCAGCAGCAATGAAAAAAGCGGGACGGTCAACTCCTACGAGCAGTACTTC
CASSNEKSGTVNSYEQYF
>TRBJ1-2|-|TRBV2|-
TGTGCCAGCCGCAGTAACTATGGCTACACCTTC
CASRSNYGYTF
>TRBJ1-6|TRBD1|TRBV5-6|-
TGTGCCAGCAGCTACGGGACAGGGAAATCACCCCTCCACTTT
CASSYGTGKSPLHF
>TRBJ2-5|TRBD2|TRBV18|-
TGTGCCAGCTCACCTTCTTTTCTCGGTCCGGGGGGCCAAGAGACCCAGTACTTC
CASSPSFLGPGGQETQYF
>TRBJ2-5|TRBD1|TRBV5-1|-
TGCGCCAGCAGCCGGTTGGAAGGGGGCTTGGAGACCCAGTACTTC
CASSRLEGGLETQYF
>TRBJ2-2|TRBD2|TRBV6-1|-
TGTGCCAGCAGTGAGGCGGGAGCCTGGGCCGGGGAGCTGTTTTTT
CASSEAGAWAGELFF
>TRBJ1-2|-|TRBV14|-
TGTGCCAGCAGCCAAGATTACGCCGGCTATGGCTACACCTTC
CASSQDYAGYGYTF